A single sample gave rise to the 21 T cell receptor beta chains below, sequenced in a study of OX40 agonist ivuxolimab in advanced cancers. Clones were sequenced by immunoSEQ multiplex PCR, and TCRdb holds only the in-frame ones, with some missing. The sample holds about 45,000 clones; 70% to 90% are singletons and the top ten take about a sixth. This specimen consisted of CD4+ or CD8+ T cells sorted from blood, obtained in a trial of the OX40 agonist ivuxolimab. These TCRs come from an adult with an advanced solid tumor such as melanoma, head and neck, liver or kidney cancer.

This chain links TRBV19 with TRBJ2-1; 9 positions match TRBD2. The CDR3 is 18 residues long. Unmatched junction bases numbered 10, after V lost 2 bases and J lost 2 bases. CDR1 and CDR2 (germline): LNHDA, SQIVND (reference sequence). The CDR3: CASSITLAGSSAYNEQFF. The CDR3 DNA reads TGTGCCAGTAGTATAACTCTAGCGGGATCTTCTGCCTACAATGAGCAGTTCTTC. The variable domain in full, completed from reference TRBV19 and TRBJ2-1, reads DGGITQSPKYLFRKEGQNVTLSCEQNLNHDAMYWYRQDPGQGLRLIYYSQIVNDFQKGDIAEGYSVSREKKESFPLTVTSAQKNPTAFYLCASSITLAGSSAYNEQFFGPGTRLTVL.

V usage is TRBV7-2 and J usage is TRBJ1-2; 9 bases map to TRBD1. The CDR3 covers 15 residues. V lost 5 bases to trimming and J lost 4 bases; unmatched junction nucleotides: 8. Germline V gene data show CDR1 as SGHTA and CDR2 as FQGNSA. The CDR3 nucleotides are TGTGCCAGCAGCGTCTCCGGGACAGGGAGCTATGGCTACACCTTC. Protein sequence: CASSVSGTGSYGYTF.

The genes are TRBV5-1 and TRBJ2-5; 7 bases map to TRBD2. The CDR3 length is 14 residues. Germline trimming cut 0 bases from V and 5 bases from J; bases unmatched to any gene: 4. The V gene's germline CDR1 is SGHRS and CDR2 YFSETQ. The CDR3, as DNA: TGCGCCAGCAGCTTGGACGCGGGGGTCGAGACCCAGTACTTC. Translating it yields CASSLDAGVETQYF. The full variable domain, with the rest looked up from reference TRBV5-1 and TRBJ2-5, is KAGVTQTPRYLIKTRGQQVTLSCSPISGHRSVSWYQQTPGQGLQFLFEYFSETQRNKGNFPGRFSGRQFSNSRSEMNVSTLELGDSALYLCASSLDAGVETQYFGPGTRLLVL.

V gene TRBV9 combines with J gene TRBJ1-1; D perhaps matches TRBD1 (5 bases). Trimming removed 3 bases from V and 4 bases from J, with 10 bases in between. CDR1 and CDR2 from the germline V gene are SGDLS and YYNGEE. This CDR3 has 13 residues. The CDR3 loop is CASSGGVLTEAFF. In DNA, the CDR3 is TGTGCCAGCAGCGGGGGGGTACTCACTGAAGCTTTCTTT. Combining the CDR3 with reference TRBV9 and TRBJ1-1 gives the whole variable domain DSGVTQTPKHLITATGQRVTLRCSPRSGDLSVYWYQQSLDQGLQFLIQYYNGEERAKGNILERFSAQQFPDLHSELNLSSLELGDSALYFCASSGGVLTEAFFGQGTRLTVV.

The rearrangement joins TRBV6-1 to TRBJ1-2, with D tentatively TRBD1 (6 bases). The CDR3 consists of 13 residues. Trimming took off 7 bases at V and 4 bases at J, with 13 bases between the two ends. Germline lookup yields CDR1 MNHNS and CDR2 SASEGT. CDR3 nucleotides: TGTGCCAGCACAACAGGGCCAGGCTATGGCTACACCTTC. This gives the protein CASTTGPGYGYTF.

The gene calls are TRBV4-1 and TRBJ2-1; 10 bases fit TRBD2. In germline, CDR1 is MGHRA, CDR2 YSYEKL. Germline trimming cut 6 bases from V and 6 bases from J; bases unmatched to any gene: 8. The CDR3 contains 15 residues. DNA of the CDR3: TGCGCCAGCAGGTCTTCACTAGCGGGGCTCAATGAGCAGTTCTTC. Translation gives CASRSSLAGLNEQFF.

The chain uses TRBV7-6 and TRBJ2-2; D is uncertain. The CDR3 spans 13 residues. Trimming removed 6 bases at V and 7 bases at J, with 12 bases between. CDR1 is SGHVS and CDR2 is FNYEAQ in the germline V gene. This chain's CDR3 is CASRLVGFGELFF. In DNA, the CDR3 is TGTGCCAGCAGACTCGTGGGGTTCGGGGAGCTGTTTTTT.

Points on this clone: Within the sample, other DNA sequences also encode this same CDR3. In DNA, the CDR3 is TGTGCCAGCAGTCCAGGTTACGAGCAGTACTTC. Protein product: CASSPGYEQYF. The chain links TRBV27 to TRBJ2-7; no definite D call. The CDR3 consists of 11 residues. Trimming pared 5 bases from V and 4 bases from J, leaving 6 bases between. From germline, CDR1 is MNHEY and CDR2 SMNVEV (reference sequence).

The chain recombines TRBV10-3 with TRBJ1-4; tentative D call: TRBD1 (5 bases). Germline CDR1 is ENHRY and CDR2 is SYGVKD. V gave up 10 bases and J gave up 5 bases, with 11 bases separating them. The CDR3 is 12 residues long. The CDR3 protein is CATGGENEKLFF. The CDR3 nucleotides read TGTGCCACGGGGGGGGAAAATGAAAAACTGTTTTTT.

CDR3 region: CASRHLSGGNDEQFF. For the CDR3, the DNA is TGTGCCAGCAGACACTTAAGCGGAGGGAATGATGAGCAGTTCTTC. The genes are TRBV2 and TRBJ2-1; possibly TRBD2 for D (6 bases). This CDR3 has 15 amino acids. With 6 bases removed from V and 8 bases from J, the gap between germline ends came to 20 bases. CDR1 and CDR2 from the germline V gene are SNHLY and FYNNEI.

The chain is built from TRBV7-6 and TRBJ2-7; D is perhaps TRBD2 (6 bases). Germline V gene lookup returns CDR1 SGHVS and CDR2 FNYEAQ. V lost 5 bases, J lost 2 bases, and 16 bases lay in between. This CDR3 is built from 15 residues. The CDR3 is CASSGGTAPTYEQYF. CDR3 sequence (DNA): TGTGCCAGCAGCGGCGGGACGGCGCCTACCTACGAGCAGTACTTC. Together with reference TRBV7-6 and TRBJ2-7, the CDR3 gives the full variable domain: GAGVSQSPRYKVTKRGQDVALRCDPISGHVSLYWYRQALGQGPEFLTYFNYEAQQDKSGLPNDRFSAERPEGSISTLTIQRTEQRDSAMYRCASSGGTAPTYEQYFGPGTRLTVT.

The rearrangement uses TRBV28 and TRBJ1-2; a weak D match, TRBD1 (6 bases). CDR1 and CDR2 (germline): MDHEN, SYDVKM. The CDR3 has 14 amino acids. Trimming cost V 4 bases and J 4 bases, with 13 bases left between them. CDR3 amino acids: CASSSRDKIYGYTF. CDR3 sequence (DNA): TGTGCCAGCAGTTCACGGGACAAAATCTATGGCTACACCTTC.

The genes are TRBV5-6 and TRBJ1-1; a possible D gene is TRBD1 (5 bases). CDR3 size: 12 residues. The V end lost 3 bases, the J end lost 8 bases, and 11 bases lay between the germline ends. The germline V gene has CDR1 SGHDT and CDR2 YYEEEE. This CDR3 is CASSWEGTEAFF. The CDR3 DNA reads TGTGCCAGCAGCTGGGAAGGGACGGAAGCTTTCTTT.

The genes are TRBV7-9 and TRBJ2-3; D gene uncertain. V shed 7 bases and J shed 1 base, with 18 bases lying between them. The CDR3 is 16 amino acids. In germline, CDR1 is SEHNR, CDR2 FQNEAQ (reference sequence). CDR3 region: CASTTSRTGGTDTQYF. CDR3 DNA: TGTGCCAGCACCACGTCCAGAACTGGAGGCACAGATACGCAGTATTTT.

This chain connects TRBV2 to TRBJ2-2, with D possibly matching TRBD2 (6 bases). This CDR3 spans 15 amino acids. Germline assignment: CDR1 SNHLY and CDR2 FYNNEI. V was clipped by 10 bases and J by 0 bases, with 15 bases between them. The CDR3 DNA is TGTGCCACCCCCAGCGGGCGACCGAACACCGGGGAGCTGTTTTTT. Its protein is CATPSGRPNTGELFF.

This clone was counted only a few times. This chain joins TRBV30 and TRBJ1-2; no clear D gene. The CDR3 has 15 amino acids. V was clipped by 2 bases and J by 2 bases, with 15 bases between them. CDR1 and CDR2 (germline): GTSNPN, SVGIG (reference sequence). The CDR3 region has the DNA TGTGCCTGGAGTCTCCTAATGGAAGGGAACTATGGCTACACCTTC. Amino acids: CAWSLLMEGNYGYTF.

The gene calls are TRBV5-8 and TRBJ2-1, with no clear D. Trimming stripped 1 base from V and 11 bases from J, with 13 bases between. Germline V CDR1 and CDR2: SGHTS, YDEGEE. This CDR3 is 13 amino acids long. For the CDR3, the DNA is TGTGCCAGCAGCTTGACCCCCACGAGGCAGCAGTTCTTC. Its translation: CASSLTPTRQQFF.

The V call is TRBV19, the J call TRBJ2-1; TRBD2 aligns across 8 bases. Trimming removed 3 bases from V and 7 bases from J; junction bases left unmatched: 14. The CDR3 length is 17 residues. Per germline, CDR1 LNHDA and CDR2 SQIVND (reference sequence). CDR3 protein: CASSIGPSGGVTNEQFF. The CDR3, as DNA: TGTGCCAGTAGTATCGGACCATCCGGGGGGGTGACTAATGAGCAGTTCTTC.

V usage is TRBV4-2 and J usage is TRBJ2-5, with D possibly being TRBD1 or TRBD2 (5 bases each). TRBJ2-7 matches the DNA end more closely, so the J call is doubtful. The germline CDR1 and CDR2 sequences are LGHNA and YNFKEQ. The CDR3 consists of 15 residues. The DNA of the CDR3 is TGTGCCAGCAGCCAGGGGTTGGGGGAGACCTACGAGCAGTACTTC. Residues: CASSQGLGETYEQYF.

J is TRBJ2-5 and V is TRBV5-6; the D is unclear. The V end lost 0 bases, the J end lost 5 bases, and 8 bases lay between the germline ends. From germline, CDR1 is SGHDT and CDR2 YYEEEE. This CDR3 spans 13 amino acids. The CDR3 reads CASSLVEAETQYF. The DNA for the CDR3 is TGTGCCAGCAGCTTGGTGGAAGCCGAGACCCAGTACTTC.

The rearrangement joins TRBV6-5 to TRBJ2-5, with 8 bases identical to TRBD1. The CDR3 extends over 15 amino acids. V lost 7 bases, J lost 5 bases, and 12 bases stayed unmatched. Germline CDR1 MNHEY, CDR2 SVGAGI. CDR3 nucleotides: TGTGCCAGCACCGAACACAGGGGGGACGTGGAGACCCAGTACTTC. Translation: CASTEHRGDVETQYF.